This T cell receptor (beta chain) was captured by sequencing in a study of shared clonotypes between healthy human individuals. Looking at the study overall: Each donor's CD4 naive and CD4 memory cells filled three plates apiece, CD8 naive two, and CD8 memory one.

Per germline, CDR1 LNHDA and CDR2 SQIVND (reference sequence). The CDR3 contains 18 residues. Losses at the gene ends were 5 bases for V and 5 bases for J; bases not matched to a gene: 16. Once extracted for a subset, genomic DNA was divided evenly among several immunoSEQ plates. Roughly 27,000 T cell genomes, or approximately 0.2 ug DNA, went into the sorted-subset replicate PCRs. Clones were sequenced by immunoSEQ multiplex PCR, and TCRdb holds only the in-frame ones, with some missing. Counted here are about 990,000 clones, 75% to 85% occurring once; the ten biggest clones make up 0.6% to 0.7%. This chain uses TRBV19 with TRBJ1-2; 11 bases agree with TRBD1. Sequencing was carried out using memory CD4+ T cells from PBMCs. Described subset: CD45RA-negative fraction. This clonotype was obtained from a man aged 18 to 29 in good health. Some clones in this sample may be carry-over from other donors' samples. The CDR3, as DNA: TGTGCCAGTAGTGTGACAACCCCCGGGACAGGGGGAGGTTATGGCTACACCTTC. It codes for CASSVTTPGTGGGYGYTF. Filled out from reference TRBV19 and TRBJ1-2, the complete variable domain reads DGGITQSPKYLFRKEGQNVTLSCEQNLNHDAMYWYRQDPGQGLRLIYYSQIVNDFQKGDIAEGYSVSREKKESFPLTVTSAQKNPTAFYLCASSVTTPGTGGGYGYTFGSGTRLTVV.